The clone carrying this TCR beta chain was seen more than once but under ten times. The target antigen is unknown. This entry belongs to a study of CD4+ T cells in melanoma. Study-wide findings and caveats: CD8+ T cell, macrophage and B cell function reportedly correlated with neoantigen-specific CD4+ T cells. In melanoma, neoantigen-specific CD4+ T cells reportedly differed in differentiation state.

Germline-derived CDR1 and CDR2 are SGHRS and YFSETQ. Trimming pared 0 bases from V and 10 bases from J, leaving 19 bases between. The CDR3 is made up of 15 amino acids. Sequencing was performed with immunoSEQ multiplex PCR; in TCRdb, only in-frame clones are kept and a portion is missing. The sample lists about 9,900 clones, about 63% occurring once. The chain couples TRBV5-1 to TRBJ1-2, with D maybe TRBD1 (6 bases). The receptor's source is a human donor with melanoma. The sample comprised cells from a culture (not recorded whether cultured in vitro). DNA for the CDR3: TGCGCCAGCAGCTTGGCCGGGGCCAGGGGAGTAGACTACACCTTC. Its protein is CASSLAGARGVDYTF.